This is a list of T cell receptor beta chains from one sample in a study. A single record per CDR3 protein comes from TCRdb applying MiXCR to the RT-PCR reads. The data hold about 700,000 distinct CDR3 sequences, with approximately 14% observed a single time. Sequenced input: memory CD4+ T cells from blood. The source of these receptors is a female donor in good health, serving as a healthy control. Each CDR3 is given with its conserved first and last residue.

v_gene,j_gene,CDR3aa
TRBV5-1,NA,CASSLDPGTEQFF
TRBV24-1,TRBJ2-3,CATSIQGVGTDTQYF
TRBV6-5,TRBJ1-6,CASRDLGSSYNSPLHF
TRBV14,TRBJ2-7,CASSRVAGTYEQYF
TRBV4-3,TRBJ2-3,CASSQEYGSRGTDTQYF
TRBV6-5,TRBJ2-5,CATQRGAQETQYF
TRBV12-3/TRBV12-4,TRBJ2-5,CASSLPDQETQYF
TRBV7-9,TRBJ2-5,CASSPGQGNQETQYF
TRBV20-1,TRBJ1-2,CSARSDTPGDSYGYTF
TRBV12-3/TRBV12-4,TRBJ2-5,CASSLNVHGQYF
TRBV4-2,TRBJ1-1,CASSMAGGQNTEAFF
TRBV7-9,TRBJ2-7,CASSLLRVGEQYF
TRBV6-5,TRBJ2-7,CASSYSGTLPYEQYF
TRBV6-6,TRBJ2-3,CASRRAGGGIDTQYF
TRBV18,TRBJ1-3,CASSPGGRGNTIYF
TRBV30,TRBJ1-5,CAWSVAENQPQHF
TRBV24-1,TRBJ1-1,CATSDLQGGDAFF
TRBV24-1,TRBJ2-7,CATSDSTKGQYF
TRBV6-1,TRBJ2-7,CASTLGLAAYEQYF
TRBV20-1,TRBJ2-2,CSARGRGGGGELFF
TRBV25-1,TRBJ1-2,CASSESEQRSYTF
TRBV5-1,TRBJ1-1,CASRTDTLNTEAFF
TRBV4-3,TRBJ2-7,CASSQTSGRSSYEQYF
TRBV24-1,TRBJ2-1,CATSDQGAQHNEQFF
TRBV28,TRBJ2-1,CASIRAGTYNEQFF
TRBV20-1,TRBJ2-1,CSGLAGVDAYNEQFF
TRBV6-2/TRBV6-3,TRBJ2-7,CASRYTGPPYEQYF
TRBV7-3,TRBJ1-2,CASSPTGPDYGYTF
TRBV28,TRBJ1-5,CASSWVVPRINQPQHF
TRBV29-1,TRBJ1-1,CSVEVGDTAFF
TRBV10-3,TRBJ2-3,CAISSDDLAGIADTQYF
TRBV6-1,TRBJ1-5,CATRKGNSNQPQHF
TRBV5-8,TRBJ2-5,CASSPQREAAQYF
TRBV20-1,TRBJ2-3,CSASFGSGSDTQYF
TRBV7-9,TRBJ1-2,CASSLWDPTKHGYTF
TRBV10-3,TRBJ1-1,CAISVDSAMNTEAFF